The T cell receptor beta chain described here comes from a study of T cells expressing NK-cell markers. Across the whole study: Sequencing covered eight donors, seven HCMV-seropositive and one seronegative.

The CDR3 runs to 16 residues. Germline-derived CDR1 and CDR2 are MNHEY and SVGEGT. After re-calling the 5' RACE reads, TCRdb lists one entry per CDR3 protein, DNA absent. The sample table sets out some 390,000 distinct CDR3 sequences. Concerning this clonotype itself: Antigen specificity is unknown.

Study-level results: Whether expanded NKG2C+ T cell clones were HCMV specific stayed uncertain. As a fraction of CD8+ T cells, dominant NKG2C+ clonotypes reached roughly 1.0-7.5% in 5 to 7 donors.

The sequence derives from a woman between 45 and 65 years old in good health. The chain carries TRBV6-2 or TRBV6-3 and TRBJ2-2; TCRdb's D call, TRBD1, is unchecked because there is no DNA. The sequencing input was blood T cells: a sorted CD56 or NKG2C T cell subset, CD4+ or CD8+ T cells, or bulk PBMC T cells (not recorded which). The CDR3 here is CASSYFDRGYTGELFF.